This record concerns one TCR beta chain sequence. The antigen remains unidentified. A junction end diverges from the germline sequence, so it may reflect a read error. This entry belongs to a study of prognosis after radiotherapy for stage I lung cancer. In the study overall: Patients in the cohort never received concurrent therapy with stereotactic body radiotherapy. Development of distant metastases after radiotherapy was seen in a few patients at a median of approximately 7 months, with no significant progression in approximately 15.

By two-round multiplex PCR, the TCR beta CDR3 was amplified from genomic DNA. Primers specific to each TRBV and TRBJ gene drove first-round PCR. TCRdb reanalysed the multiplex PCR reads using MiXCR and keeps one entry per CDR3 protein. The sample lists tens of thousands of distinct CDR3 sequences, less than 30% occurring once. The CDR3 totals 13 residues. The study, taken as a whole, reports: Clone counts measured for unique TCRs fell after stereotactic body radiation therapy, median approximately 10,000 versus 7,000. Reduced Shannon entropy following stereotactic body radiation therapy was recorded in patients who developed distant metastases.

Sequenced material: PBMCs, taken before or after stereotactic body radiation therapy (not recorded which). This sequence was found in a donor over 45 with non-small cell lung cancer. V and J are TRBV12-3 or TRBV12-4 and TRBJ1-6; D is unresolved. CDR3 amino acids: CASSFREGSPLNF. DNA of the CDR3: TGTGCCAGCAGTTTTCGGGAGGGTTCACCACTCAACTTT.